This TCR beta chain was recovered during a study of identical twins. V was clipped by 5 bases and J by 4 bases; unmatched bases: 2. CDR1 is MNHEY, CDR2 SMNVEV, per germline (reference sequence). CDR3 length: 15 amino acids. This clonotype was seen more than once but under ten times. All donors were healthy Caucasians. TCRdb reprocessed the 5' RACE reads via MiXCR and lists one record per CDR3 protein. This sample has about 260,000 distinct CDR3 sequences; 5.5% to 8% occur once, and the top ten carry under 4%. These data were likewise used in another study, on yellow fever vaccine responses in identical twins. According to that study: Reportedly, twins' vaccine T cell responses looked partly convergent and partly personalized.

Sample: memory (CD45RO+) T cells sorted from blood. V gene TRBV27 combines with J gene TRBJ2-3; 14 positions agree with TRBD2. This sequence was found in a woman aged 18-35 years in good health. The DNA of the CDR3 is TGTGCCAGCAGTAGGGGACTAGCGGGAGCAGATACGCAGTATTTT. Its protein is CASSRGLAGADTQYF.